This passage covers 20 T cell receptor beta chains from one sample sequenced in a study of graft-versus-host responses after intestinal transplantation. Profiling relied on immunoSEQ multiplex PCR, and the TCRdb table lists in-frame clones only, not all of them. Among about 27,000 clones listed, about 94% were seen once. The source material was PBMCs, sampled around 29 days after intestinal transplant. The receptors stem from a human patient who received an intestinal transplant, so some T cells may come from the graft donor.

The CDR3 spells CASSPATGNSGEQYF. In DNA form, the CDR3 reads TGTGCCAGCAGCCCCGCGACAGGTAATTCGGGAGAGCAGTACTTC. This chain uses TRBV7-6 with TRBJ2-7, with D tentatively TRBD1 (6 bases). Germline V CDR1 and CDR2: SGHVS, FNYEAQ. The CDR3 contains 15 residues. V was shortened by 5 bases and J by 7 bases, with 21 bases between the two germline ends.

J is TRBJ1-1 and V is TRBV5-4; D ambiguous. Germline lookup yields CDR1 SGHNT and CDR2 YYREEE (reference sequence). The CDR3 has 12 residues. V was pared by 3 bases and J by 7 bases, with 10 bases between. CDR3 sequence: CASSSRADEAFF. The CDR3 region has the DNA TGTGCCAGCAGCTCCCGGGCCGATGAAGCTTTCTTT.

V and J are TRBV9 and TRBJ1-2; D gene uncertain. Germline V gives CDR1 SGDLS, CDR2 YYNGEE. V was clipped by 0 bases and J by 3 bases, with 15 bases between them. This CDR3 contains 16 residues. The CDR3 spells CASSVGTAEPDYGYTF. CDR3 coding DNA: TGTGCCAGCAGCGTAGGAACAGCCGAGCCTGACTATGGCTACACCTTC.

The J gene is TRBJ1-1, the V gene TRBV14, with D possibly being TRBD1 (6 bases). The CDR3 totals 15 residues. V lost 0 bases and J lost 1, with 9 bases in between. Germline V gene data show CDR1 as SGHDN and CDR2 as FVKESK. For the CDR3, the DNA is TGTGCCAGCAGCCAAGAAACGGGGGCGAACACTGAAGCTTTCTTT. This sequence encodes CASSQETGANTEAFF.

The chain is built from TRBV10-3 and TRBJ2-5, with 8 bases that match TRBD1. Looked up from germline, CDR1 is ENHRY and CDR2 is SYGVKD. J was trimmed by 4 bases and V by 2 bases; bases with no gene match: 3. This CDR3 is 14 amino acids long. The CDR3 is CAISETGGGETQYF. The CDR3 DNA reads as TGTGCCATCAGTGAGACAGGGGGTGGAGAGACCCAGTACTTC.

CDR3 region: CASSEPGQGTGELFF. For the CDR3, the DNA is TGTGCCAGCAGTGAGCCGGGACAGGGGACCGGGGAGCTGTTTTTT. The rearrangement joins TRBV6-1 to TRBJ2-2, with TRBD1 identical over 10 bases. From germline, CDR1 is MNHNS and CDR2 SASEGT. With V trimmed by 3 bases and J by 5 bases, 3 bases remained unmatched. The CDR3 spans 15 residues.

The gene calls are TRBV19 and TRBJ1-6; 8 nucleotides line up with TRBD1. The ends lost 3 bases at V and 8 bases at J; junction bases unmatched: 6. The CDR3 consists of 15 residues. Germline CDR1 reads LNHDA; CDR2 reads SQIVND (reference sequence). The CDR3 loop reads CASSIYGQGDSPLHF. The DNA for the CDR3 is TGTGCCAGTAGTATTTACGGACAGGGCGATTCACCCCTCCACTTT.

The CDR3 coding sequence is TGTGCCAGCAGTCCCGGTCTCTACGAGCAGTACTTC. It specifies CASSPGLYEQYF. The chain links TRBV6-5 to TRBJ2-7; D gene uncertain. Germline V gene sequence: CDR1 MNHEY, CDR2 SVGAGI. Trimming cost V 5 bases and J 3 bases, with 8 bases left between them. CDR3 length equals 12 residues.

The chain combines TRBV28 with TRBJ1-2; D remains ambiguous. The CDR3 extends over 12 amino acids. Germline loops: CDR1 MDHEN, CDR2 SYDVKM. Between the trimmed V and J ends, which lost 1 base and 4 bases, there was a span of 4 bases. CDR3 sequence: CASSLSAYGYTF. The CDR3 nucleotides read TGTGCCAGCAGTTTATCAGCCTATGGCTACACCTTC.

This clone was counted a single time. The chain has TRBV7-9 and TRBJ1-5, with 8 bases aligning to TRBD1. Per the germline V gene, CDR1 is SEHNR and CDR2 is FQNEAQ (reference sequence). CDR3 length equals 16 residues. Unmatched junction bases numbered 9, after V lost 5 bases and J lost 3 bases. CDR3 loop: CASSPPGQGANQPQHF. The CDR3 DNA is TGTGCCAGCAGCCCACCAGGACAGGGAGCCAATCAGCCCCAGCATTTT.

This chain connects TRBV15 to TRBJ1-2; 10 nucleotides agree with TRBD1. With V trimmed by 0 bases and J by 3 bases, 7 bases remained unmatched. The CDR3 is made up of 17 amino acids. CDR1 and CDR2 from the germline V gene are LNHNV and YYDKDF (reference sequence). The CDR3 here is CATSRDKGQGVYYGYTF. Here the CDR3 DNA reads TGTGCCACCAGCAGAGATAAAGGACAGGGGGTATACTATGGCTACACCTTC.

The CDR3 region has the DNA TGTGCCAGCAGCCCCCGAGGATTGTTCGCACCCCTCCACTTT. Amino acids: CASSPRGLFAPLHF. V gene TRBV7-9 combines with J gene TRBJ1-6; no reliable D call. Trimming removed 5 bases at V and 11 bases at J, with 16 bases between. The germline gives CDR1 SEHNR, CDR2 FQNEAQ (reference sequence). This CDR3 spans 14 amino acids.

This clone appeared a single time. V and J are TRBV11-2 and TRBJ2-5; 7 positions agree with TRBD2. The end of the DNA aligns better with TRBJ2-7, so the J call may be wrong. This CDR3 has 13 amino acids. Germline values: CDR1 SGHAT, CDR2 FQNNGV. CDR3 residues: CASSLGTSYEQYF. CDR3 coding DNA: TGTGCCAGCAGCTTAGGGACTAGCTACGAGCAGTACTTC.

On this clone itself: The junction and the germline gene differ at one end; a read error may be behind it. The V gene is TRBV4-3, the J gene TRBJ2-3; D is undetermined. The germline CDR1 and CDR2 sequences are LGHNA and YSLEER. The CDR3 spans 15 residues. CDR3 residues: CASSQDGQFTDAQYF. The CDR3 DNA reads TGCGCCAGCAGCCAAGATGGGCAGTTCACAGATGCGCAGTATTTT.

The V gene is TRBV6-1, the J gene TRBJ1-5; the match to TRBD1 covers 10 bases. The V gene's germline CDR1 is MNHNS and CDR2 SASEGT. This CDR3 contains 15 residues. The J segment lost 1 base and the V segment lost 4 bases, leaving 1 base of the junction unmatched. CDR3 nucleotide sequence: TGTGCCAGCAGTGGGACAGGGGGAAGCAATCAGCCCCAGCATTTT. Its protein is CASSGTGGSNQPQHF.

The J gene is TRBJ2-7, the V gene TRBV6-5; no definite D call. CDR1 and CDR2 (germline): MNHEY, SVGAGI. This CDR3 is built from 12 residues. DNA for the CDR3: TGTGTCTTCGACCGCGACGCCTACGAGCAGTACTTC. Translation: CVFDRDAYEQYF.

This sequence joins TRBV6-1 and TRBJ2-5; 12 bases agree with TRBD2. Trimming at V came to 1 base and at J to 5 bases, leaving 2 bases not matched to a gene. This CDR3 spans 15 amino acids. The germline gives CDR1 MNHNS, CDR2 SASEGT. The CDR3 DNA reads as TGTGCCAGCAGTGAAGGTACTAGCGGGAGGGAGACCCAGTACTTC. This gives the protein CASSEGTSGRETQYF.

The V gene is TRBV12-5, the J gene TRBJ1-1; 10 nucleotides agree with TRBD1. J lost 4 bases, V lost 7 bases, and 12 bases had no gene match. CDR3 length: 16 residues. Germline CDR1 and CDR2: LGHNT and FRNRAP. CDR3 bases: TGTGCTAGTGCTTTAGGACAGGGGGATGTTCGCACTGAAGCTTTCTTT. Translated, it gives CASALGQGDVRTEAFF.

In its sample, this clone was seen once. The chain has TRBV5-1 and TRBJ2-1, with TRBD2 matching 9 bases. The CDR3 length is 18 residues. The V and J ends lost 3 bases and 0 bases, in that order; junction bases with no gene match: 10. CDR1 and CDR2 (germline): SGHRS, YFSETQ. This chain's CDR3 is CASSWRTSELISYNEQFF. In DNA, the CDR3 is TGCGCCAGCAGCTGGAGGACTAGCGAGCTAATCTCCTACAATGAGCAGTTCTTC.

The chain employs TRBV25-1 and TRBJ1-1; D remains ambiguous. CDR1 and CDR2 (germline): MGHDK, SYGVNS. The CDR3 loop spans 13 amino acids. Trimming removed 2 bases at V and 1 base at J, with 5 bases between. The CDR3 here is CASSEARNTEAFF. Written as DNA, the CDR3 is TGTGCCAGCAGTGAAGCCAGGAACACTGAAGCTTTCTTT.